What follows are 30 T cell receptor beta chains derived from one specimen sequenced in a study of T-cell reconstitution after alpha-beta-depleted transplantation in children. Unique molecular identifiers were used to barcode this TCRbeta library. Using its own MiXCR run on the PCR reads, TCRdb lists one record per CDR3 protein. The sample has 450,000 to 600,000 distinct CDR3 sequences, around 16% seen once. This specimen consisted of PBMCs from the stem cell graft donor, obtained from the stem cell graft. These receptor sequences come from a human donor who donated a stem cell graft to a child with acute lymphoblastic leukemia.

This clonotype was seen many times. The CDR3 bases are TGCAGTGCTAGAGAACCTCGCGGGGGAGATACCGGGGAGCTGTTTTTT. Its protein is CSAREPRGGDTGELFF. The rearrangement links TRBV20-1 to TRBJ2-2, with 7 bases fitting TRBD2. The CDR3 runs 16 residues. Germline V gene sequence: CDR1 DFQATT, CDR2 SNEGSKA (reference sequence). The ends lost 0 bases at V and 5 bases at J; junction bases unmatched: 9.

This clonotype appeared many times. The chain has TRBV27 and TRBJ1-1; D call uncertain. This CDR3 spans 14 amino acids. V gave up 1 base and J gave up 1 base, with 7 bases separating them. Per the germline V gene, CDR1 is MNHEY and CDR2 is SMNVEV (reference sequence). CDR3 loop: CASSLLGSNTEAFF. The CDR3 coding sequence is TGTGCCAGCAGTTTATTGGGCTCGAACACTGAAGCTTTCTTT.

J is TRBJ1-1 and V is TRBV6-1, with D perhaps matching TRBD1 (6 bases). With 8 bases removed from V and 2 bases from J, the gap between germline ends came to 15 bases. The CDR3 extends over 14 amino acids. Germline lookup yields CDR1 MNHNS and CDR2 SASEGT. The CDR3 sequence: CASGTLRLNTEAFF. The DNA for the CDR3 is TGTGCCAGCGGGACATTACGACTCAACACTGAAGCTTTCTTT.

V and J are TRBV5-4 and TRBJ2-1; possible D gene TRBD2, 5 bases. This CDR3 has 16 residues. V was shortened by 1 base and J by 4 bases, with 15 bases between the two germline ends. Looked up from germline, CDR1 is SGHNT and CDR2 is YYREEE (reference sequence). CDR3 amino acids: CASSLMGSGTYNEQFF. The CDR3 DNA reads TGTGCCAGCAGCTTGATGGGAAGCGGAACTTACAATGAGCAGTTCTTC.

This clonotype was seen many times. J is TRBJ1-2 and V is TRBV7-9; no definite D call. The CDR3 loop spans 13 amino acids. Between the trimmed V and J ends, which lost 5 bases and 8 bases, there was a span of 15 bases. The V gene's germline CDR1 is SEHNR and CDR2 FQNEAQ (reference sequence). The CDR3 DNA is TGTGCCAGCAGCCCCGCGGCGGTCCGAGGCTACACCTTC. Amino acid sequence: CASSPAAVRGYTF.

This clonotype was seen a handful of times. The chain uses TRBV5-1 and TRBJ2-3, with TRBD2 as a possible D gene (5 bases). The CDR3 spans 14 residues. Germline lookup yields CDR1 SGHRS and CDR2 YFSETQ. Trimming shortened V by 2 bases and J by 2 bases, and 9 bases separated the two germline ends. In DNA form, the CDR3 reads TGCGCCAGCAGCTTCGGACTGATCACAGATACGCAGTATTTT. Translated, it gives CASSFGLITDTQYF.

This clonotype was seen only a few times. J is TRBJ1-6 and V is TRBV6-5; D possibly corresponds to TRBD1 (5 bases). The CDR3 has 18 residues. Germline CDR1 reads MNHEY; CDR2 reads SVGAGI. V lost 0 bases and J 3 bases, leaving 15 bases between the germline ends. As DNA, the CDR3 is TGTGCCAGCAGTTACTCGATGTCAGGGTCTGGCTATAATTCACCCCTCCACTTT. Translation gives CASSYSMSGSGYNSPLHF.

This clonotype was observed a handful of times. This chain uses TRBV18 with TRBJ2-1, with D hard to call. V lost 5 bases and J lost 2, with 13 bases in between. CDR3 size: 15 residues. Germline loops: CDR1 KGHSH, CDR2 LQKENI. The CDR3 DNA reads TGTGCCAGCTCATCCGTGCCGAGTGCCTACAATGAGCAGTTCTTC. Translating it yields CASSSVPSAYNEQFF.

The gene calls are TRBV5-1 and TRBJ2-7; 7 positions match TRBD1. Trimming removed 4 bases from V and 0 bases from J; junction bases left unmatched: 4. The CDR3 is 14 amino acids. Germline CDR1 SGHRS, CDR2 YFSETQ. The CDR3 coding sequence is TGCGCCAGCAGCCCCGGGGACAGCTCCTACGAGCAGTACTTC. It specifies CASSPGDSSYEQYF.

The genes are TRBV7-2 and TRBJ2-7; D gene ambiguous. Germline-derived CDR1 and CDR2 are SGHTA and FQGNSA. Trimming took 3 bases from V and 5 from J, leaving 17 bases between them. There are 15 residues in the CDR3. CDR3 residues: CASSFSRALSHEQYF. CDR3 DNA: TGTGCCAGCAGCTTTTCTCGGGCGCTCAGCCACGAGCAGTACTTC.

This clonotype has just a few counts. The gene calls are TRBV4-1 and TRBJ2-1; D gene uncertain. V was pared by 4 bases and J by 5 bases, with 12 bases between. The length of the CDR3 is 14 residues. Germline lookup yields CDR1 MGHRA and CDR2 YSYEKL. This chain's CDR3 is CASSRSWANNEQFF. The CDR3 DNA reads TGCGCCAGCAGCCGCTCTTGGGCCAACAATGAGCAGTTCTTC.

The rearrangement links TRBV5-5 to TRBJ2-1; D is perhaps TRBD1 or TRBD2 (5 bases each). The ends were cut back, 3 bases at V and 4 bases at J, with 11 bases in the middle. Germline loops: CDR1 SGHKS, CDR2 YYEKEE (reference sequence). The CDR3 spans 14 residues. The CDR3 region has the DNA TGTGCCAGCAGCTACGGGACGTATTACAATGAGCAGTTCTTC. Translation gives CASSYGTYYNEQFF.

This clonotype was seen a handful of times. The chain carries TRBV7-3 and TRBJ2-3; no reliable D call. Trimming cost V 0 bases and J 2 bases, with 9 bases left between them. Germline loops: CDR1 SGHTA, CDR2 FQGTGA. This CDR3 spans 15 amino acids. CDR3 coding DNA: TGTGCCAGCAGCTTAACAGGAGTAGTCACAGATACGCAGTATTTT. It is translated as CASSLTGVVTDTQYF.

This clonotype was seen only once. The rearrangement uses TRBV24-1 and TRBJ2-5; no clear D gene. The CDR3 has 15 amino acids. Germline CDR1 KGHDR, CDR2 SFDVKD. In DNA form, the CDR3 reads TGTGCGGCCAGTGATTTGAGCGCAGAGGTCGAGACCCAGTACTTC. Translation gives CAASDLSAEVETQYF.

The V gene is TRBV6-1, the J gene TRBJ2-1; 12 bases fit TRBD2. CDR1 MNHNS and CDR2 SASEGT come from the germline V gene. The CDR3 loop spans 16 amino acids. The V segment lost 7 bases and the J segment 2 bases; nucleotides outside the gene matches: 6. The CDR3 DNA reads as TGTGCCAGCAAGACTAGCGGGAGTTGGGCCTACAATGAGCAGTTCTTC. Amino acid sequence: CASKTSGSWAYNEQFF.

The J gene is TRBJ2-6, the V gene TRBV15; no definite D call. The germline V and J ends were trimmed by 8 bases and 4 bases, with 15 bases remaining between them. The CDR3 is 15 residues long. CDR1 and CDR2 (germline): LNHNV, YYDKDF (reference sequence). The CDR3 protein is CATGTLLAGANVLTF. CDR3 nucleotide sequence: TGTGCCACCGGTACGCTTTTAGCCGGGGCCAACGTCCTGACTTTC.

The chain has TRBV6-5 and TRBJ1-5; D is uncertain. The CDR3 length is 13 residues. The germline CDR1 and CDR2 sequences are MNHEY and SVGAGI. Deletions cut 3 bases from V and 6 bases from J, with 9 bases between. The CDR3 DNA follows: TGTGCCAGCAGTTATCGGGTAGGTCAGCCCCAGCATTTT. It specifies CASSYRVGQPQHF.

The rearrangement links TRBV20-1 to TRBJ2-7, with TRBD2 identical over 8 bases. This CDR3 is built from 13 residues. The J segment lost 4 bases and the V segment lost 4 bases, leaving 6 bases of the junction unmatched. CDR1 DFQATT and CDR2 SNEGSKA come from the germline V gene (reference sequence). In DNA, the CDR3 is TGCAGTGCTATTAGCGGGATCAAGTACGAGCAGTACTTC. The encoded protein is CSAISGIKYEQYF.

The gene calls are TRBV2 and TRBJ1-5, with 10 bases that match TRBD1. Germline trimming cut 6 bases from V and 2 bases from J; bases unmatched to any gene: 10. The CDR3 spans 17 residues. CDR1 is SNHLY, CDR2 FYNNEI, per germline. CDR3 in amino acids: CASRGTGDSLGNQPQHF. The DNA of the CDR3 is TGTGCCAGCAGAGGGACAGGGGATAGTCTTGGCAATCAGCCCCAGCATTTT.

The chain uses TRBV25-1 and TRBJ2-6; D ambiguous. The germline V and J ends were trimmed by 6 bases and 0 bases, with 18 bases remaining between them. CDR1 and CDR2 (germline): MGHDK, SYGVNS. CDR3 length equals 18 residues. In nucleotides, the CDR3 is TGTGCCAGCAGCCCTCTGAACGGGTTCCTCTCTGGGGCCAACGTCCTGACTTTC. It yields the protein CASSPLNGFLSGANVLTF.

This clonotype has only a few counts. The CDR3 loop is CASSPYVDEQFF. DNA for the CDR3: TGTGCCAGCAGTCCCTATGTGGATGAGCAGTTCTTC. The rearrangement uses TRBV12-3 or TRBV12-4 and TRBJ2-1; D gene unclear. V dropped 5 bases and J dropped 8 bases, with 10 bases sitting between them. The CDR3 has 12 amino acids.

This chain links TRBV12-3 or TRBV12-4 with TRBJ1-1; D possibly corresponds to TRBD1 (5 bases). This CDR3 has 11 residues. Trimming pared 1 base from V and 11 bases from J, leaving 8 bases between. In nucleotides, the CDR3 is TGTGCCAGCAGTTTAGGGGGGGGGGCTTTCTTT. This encodes CASSLGGGAFF.

This clonotype has a handful of counts. DNA of the CDR3: TGTGCCAGCAGTCAACTCGGCCGGAGTAAGGGCACAGATACGCAGTATTTT. This encodes CASSQLGRSKGTDTQYF. J is TRBJ2-3 and V is TRBV7-9; no definite D call. Trimming left V 6 bases short and J 1 base short, with 20 bases between. CDR1 and CDR2 (germline): SEHNR, FQNEAQ (reference sequence). The CDR3 is made up of 17 amino acids.

This sequence joins TRBV15 and TRBJ1-1, with D unclear. Germline loops: CDR1 LNHNV, CDR2 YYDKDF (reference sequence). V was pared by 1 base and J by 1 base, with 4 bases between. The CDR3 runs to 13 residues. The CDR3 sequence: CATSRASNTEAFF. CDR3 DNA: TGTGCCACCAGCAGAGCTTCGAACACTGAAGCTTTCTTT.

This clonotype was counted only a few times. This chain uses TRBV6-5 with TRBJ2-7, with 11 nucleotides matching TRBD2. There are 16 residues in the CDR3. After removal of 3 bases from V and 3 bases from J, the junction contained 7 bases not matched to a gene. Germline assignment: CDR1 MNHEY and CDR2 SVGAGI. The CDR3 region is CASSYRPGLAVYEQYF. The CDR3 DNA is TGTGCCAGCAGTTATAGGCCGGGACTAGCGGTCTACGAGCAGTACTTC.

This chain connects TRBV27 to TRBJ2-4; D gene ambiguous. This CDR3 region has 13 residues. Germline V lookup: CDR1 MNHEY, CDR2 SMNVEV (reference sequence). V gave up 5 bases and J gave up 5 bases, with 10 bases separating them. CDR3 amino acids: CASSHNSENIQYF. In nucleotides, the CDR3 is TGTGCCAGCAGTCACAACAGCGAAAACATTCAGTACTTC.

This chain links TRBV10-3 with TRBJ2-1; 11 positions agree with TRBD1. The CDR3 runs 17 residues. In germline, CDR1 is ENHRY, CDR2 SYGVKD. The V segment lost 4 bases and the J segment 1 base; nucleotides outside the gene matches: 6. CDR3 sequence: CAISGPGTGGSYNEQFF. For the CDR3, the DNA is TGTGCCATCAGTGGACCTGGGACAGGGGGGTCCTACAATGAGCAGTTCTTC.

The V call is TRBV12-3 or TRBV12-4, the J call TRBJ2-1, with D possibly being TRBD2 (6 bases). The CDR3 is 12 residues long. Trimming pared 2 bases from V and 10 bases from J, leaving 9 bases between. CDR3 nucleotides: TGTGCCAGCAGTTTATATGGGGGGGAGCAGTTCTTC. Encoded protein: CASSLYGGEQFF.

This clonotype was picked up a small number of times. The chain is built from TRBV4-2 and TRBJ2-1, with D perhaps matching TRBD1 (5 bases). V was cut by 1 base and J by 7 bases, with 14 bases left in between. The CDR3 is 15 amino acids. Germline CDR1 and CDR2: LGHNA and YNFKEQ. This chain's CDR3 is CASSQGAPPGNEQFF. The CDR3 DNA follows: TGTGCCAGCAGCCAAGGGGCCCCCCCAGGGAATGAGCAGTTCTTC.

This clonotype occurred a few times. This chain connects TRBV29-1 to TRBJ2-1, with D tentatively TRBD1 (7 bases). V was trimmed by 0 bases and J by 6 bases, leaving 15 bases between them. The CDR3 spans 15 residues. The germline V gene has CDR1 SQVTM and CDR2 ANQGSEA. CDR3 nucleotides: TGCAGCGTTGAAGATCAGGAGGGGGCCTTCAATGAGCAGTTCTTC. Its translation: CSVEDQEGAFNEQFF.